The sequence of this T cell receptor (beta chain) was determined in a study of blood T cell repertoires in COVID-19. Whole-study context: COVID-19 samples from acute and convalescent phases originated in the United States, Italy and Spain.

Trimming removed 10 bases from V and 4 bases from J, with 22 bases in between. The length of the CDR3 is 15 residues. The germline V gene encodes CDR1 LNHDA and CDR2 SQIVND (reference sequence). TCRdb's copy holds only in-frame clones and misses some; the assay was immunoSEQ multiplex PCR. The data show about 240,000 clones, 75% to 85% seen once. The TCR comes from a woman aged 60-75 years with active or convalescent COVID-19. Sequenced input: peripheral blood. The chain couples TRBV19 to TRBJ1-1, with D tentatively TRBD1 (6 bases). The CDR3 sequence is CATSPGGGWFTEAFF. In DNA, the CDR3 is TGTGCCACTTCCCCTGGGGGGGGCTGGTTCACTGAAGCTTTCTTT. Variable domain in full (rest from reference TRBV19 and TRBJ1-1): DGGITQSPKYLFRKEGQNVTLSCEQNLNHDAMYWYRQDPGQGLRLIYYSQIVNDFQKGDIAEGYSVSREKKESFPLTVTSAQKNPTAFYLCATSPGGGWFTEAFFGQGTRLTVV.